This T cell receptor beta chain originates from a study of beta chain features in type 1 diabetes. Study-wide context: Examination spanned around 110 million sorted cells from all samples.

Expressed TCRB transcripts were sequenced because the isolated RNA had all been reverse transcribed beforehand. Assay used: immunoSEQ multiplex PCR; TCRdb lists only in-frame clones, some missing. The top ten clones hold under 0.75% of a sample with 150,000 to 200,000 clones, around 9.7% of them seen once. CDR3 length: 14 amino acids. CDR1 is MDHEN and CDR2 is SYDVKM in the germline V gene. J gave up 6 bases and V 6 bases, and 8 bases lay outside the gene matches. To note about this clone: Its target is not known.

Whole-study findings and limits: Researchers cautioned that cDNA sequencing could over-represent cells with high TCR expression. Moderate yet significant TCRB CDR3 shortening was seen in Type 1 diabetes patients in all four CD4+ subsets. The VDJ junctions of type 1 diabetes patients carried fewer insertions and more deletions.

The chain has TRBV28 and TRBJ2-7, with 10 bases lining up with TRBD1. The material sequenced was central memory CD4+ T cells from blood. This clonotype originated in a woman younger than 45 with type 1 diabetes. CDR3 DNA: TGTGCCAGCAGCAGTCCGGGACAGGGGTCCGAGCAGTACTTC. Its translation is CASSSPGQGSEQYF.